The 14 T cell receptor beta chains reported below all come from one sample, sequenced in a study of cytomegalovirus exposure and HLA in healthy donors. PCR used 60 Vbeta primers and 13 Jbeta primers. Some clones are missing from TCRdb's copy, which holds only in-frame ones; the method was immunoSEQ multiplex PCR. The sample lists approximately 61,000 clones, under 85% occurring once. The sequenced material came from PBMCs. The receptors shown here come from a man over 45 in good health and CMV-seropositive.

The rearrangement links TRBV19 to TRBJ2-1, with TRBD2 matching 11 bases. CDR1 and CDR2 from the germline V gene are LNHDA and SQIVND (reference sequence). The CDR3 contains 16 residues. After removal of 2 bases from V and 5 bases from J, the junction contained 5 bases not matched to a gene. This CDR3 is CASSIRLAGGHNEQFF. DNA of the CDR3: TGTGCCAGTAGTATAAGGCTAGCGGGAGGACACAATGAGCAGTTCTTC.

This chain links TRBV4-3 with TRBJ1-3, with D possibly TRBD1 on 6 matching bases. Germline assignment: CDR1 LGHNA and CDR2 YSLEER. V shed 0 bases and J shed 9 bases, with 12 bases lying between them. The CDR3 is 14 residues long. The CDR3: CASSQDLQGSTIYF. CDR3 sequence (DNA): TGCGCCAGCAGCCAAGACCTACAGGGTAGCACCATATATTTT.

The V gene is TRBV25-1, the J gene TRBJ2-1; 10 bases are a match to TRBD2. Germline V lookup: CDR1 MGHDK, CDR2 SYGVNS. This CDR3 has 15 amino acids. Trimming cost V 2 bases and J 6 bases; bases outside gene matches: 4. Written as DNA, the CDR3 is TGTGCCAGCAGTGAAGGCAGCGGGAGGGTCAATGAGCAGTTCTTC. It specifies CASSEGSGRVNEQFF.

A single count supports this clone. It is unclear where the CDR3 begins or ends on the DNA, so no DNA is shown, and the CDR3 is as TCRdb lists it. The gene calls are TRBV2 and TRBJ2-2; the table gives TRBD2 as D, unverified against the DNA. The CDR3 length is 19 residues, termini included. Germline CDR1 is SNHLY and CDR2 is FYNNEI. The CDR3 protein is CASSEATPKLAGTPGSCFF.

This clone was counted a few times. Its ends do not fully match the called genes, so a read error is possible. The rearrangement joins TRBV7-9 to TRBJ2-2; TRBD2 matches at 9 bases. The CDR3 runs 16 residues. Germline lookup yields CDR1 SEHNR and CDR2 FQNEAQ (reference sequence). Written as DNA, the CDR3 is TGTGCCAGCAGTTCGCCTAGCGGGGTGAACACAGGGGAGCTGTTTTTT. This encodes CASSSPSGVNTGELFF.

CDR3 coding DNA: TGTGCCAGCAGCCTTTGGACAGGGGGGGACGAGCAGTACTTC. It translates to CASSLWTGGDEQYF. The chain has TRBV11-2 and TRBJ2-7; 10 bases are shared with TRBD1. Germline CDR1 and CDR2: SGHAT and FQNNGV. The CDR3 extends over 14 amino acids. The trim removed 5 bases at V and 5 bases at J, leaving 6 bases unmatched.

CDR3 in DNA: TGCGCCAGCAGCCTAAGGACTAGCGGGGGCCTGGTATTGAACACCGGGGAGCTGTTTTTT. Its translation is CASSLRTSGGLVLNTGELFF. This rearrangement joins TRBV4-1 to TRBJ2-2, with 13 bases identical to TRBD2. Germline trimming cut 4 bases from V and 1 base from J; bases unmatched to any gene: 12. In germline, CDR1 is MGHRA, CDR2 YSYEKL. The CDR3 runs to 20 residues.

The CDR3 loop reads CASSYSFRGNYGYTF. CDR3 DNA: TGTGCCAGCAGTTACTCGTTCAGGGGGAACTATGGCTACACCTTC. The rearrangement uses TRBV6-5 and TRBJ1-2; the match to TRBD1 covers 7 bases. This CDR3 comprises 15 residues. The germline V gene encodes CDR1 MNHEY and CDR2 SVGAGI. Trimming at V came to 0 bases and at J to 2 bases, leaving 3 bases not matched to a gene.

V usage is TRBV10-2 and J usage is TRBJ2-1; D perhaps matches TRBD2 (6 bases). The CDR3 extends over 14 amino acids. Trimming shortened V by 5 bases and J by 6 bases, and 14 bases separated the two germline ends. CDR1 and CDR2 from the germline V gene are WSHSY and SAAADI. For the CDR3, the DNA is TGCGCCAGCAGTACCGGGACTCTGATCAATGAGCAGTTCTTC. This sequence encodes CASSTGTLINEQFF.

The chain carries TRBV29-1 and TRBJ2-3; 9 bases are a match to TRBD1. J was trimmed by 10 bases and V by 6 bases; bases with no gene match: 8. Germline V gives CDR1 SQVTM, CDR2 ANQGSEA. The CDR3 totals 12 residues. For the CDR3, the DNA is TGCAGCGTGAGGACAGGGGATGGTGCGCAGTATTTT. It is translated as CSVRTGDGAQYF.

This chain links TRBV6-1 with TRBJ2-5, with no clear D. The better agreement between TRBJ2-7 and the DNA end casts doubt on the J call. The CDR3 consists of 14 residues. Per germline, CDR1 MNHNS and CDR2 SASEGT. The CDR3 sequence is CASSDFQAADEQYF. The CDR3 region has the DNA TGTGCCAGCAGTGACTTCCAGGCCGCTGACGAGCAGTACTTC.

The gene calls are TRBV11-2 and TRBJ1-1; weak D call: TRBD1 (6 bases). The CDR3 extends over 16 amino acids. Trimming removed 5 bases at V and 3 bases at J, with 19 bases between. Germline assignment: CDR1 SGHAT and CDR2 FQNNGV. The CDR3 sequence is CASSLTGLRGHTEAFF. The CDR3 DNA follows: TGTGCCAGCAGCCTGACAGGCCTTAGGGGACACACTGAAGCTTTCTTT.

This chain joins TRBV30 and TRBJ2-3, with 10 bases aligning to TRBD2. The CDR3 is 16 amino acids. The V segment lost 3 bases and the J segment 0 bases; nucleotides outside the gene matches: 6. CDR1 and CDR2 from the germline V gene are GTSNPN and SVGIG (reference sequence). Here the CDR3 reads CAWRNLAGASTDTQYF. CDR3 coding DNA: TGTGCCTGGAGAAACCTAGCGGGGGCTAGCACAGATACGCAGTATTTT.

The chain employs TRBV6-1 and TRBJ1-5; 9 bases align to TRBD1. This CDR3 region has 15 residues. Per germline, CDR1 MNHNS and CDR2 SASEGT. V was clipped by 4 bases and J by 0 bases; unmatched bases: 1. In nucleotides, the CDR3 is TGTGCCAGCAGTGGGACAGGGGATAGCAATCAGCCCCAGCATTTT. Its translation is CASSGTGDSNQPQHF.